This T cell receptor (beta chain) was obtained from a study of graft-versus-host responses after intestinal transplantation. About the research overall: Every recipient had anti-thymocyte globulin induction and approximately 3 years of tacrolimus plus steroids. General study points: GvH clones were found in recipient marrow; some appeared first in ileum or blood.

This clone was recorded a few times. Its antigen is unknown. Tissue processing of the graft released intraepithelial and lamina propria lymphocytes from it. Method: immunoSEQ multiplex PCR; TCRdb's copy keeps in-frame clones and lacks some. The sample records 25,000 to 35,000 clones, 65% to 80% being singletons. V lost 3 bases and J lost 4; bases outside the gene matches: 2. This CDR3 is 13 amino acids long. Germline V gene data show CDR1 as MNHNS and CDR2 as SASEGT. This specimen consisted of ileum tissue, obtained 98 days after intestinal transplantation. This clonotype was sampled from a human patient who received an intestinal transplant, so some T cells may come from the graft donor. The chain links TRBV6-1 to TRBJ2-7, with 8 bases aligning to TRBD1. The CDR3 loop reads CASSERQGYEQYF. The CDR3 nucleotides read TGTGCCAGCAGTGAGAGACAGGGGTACGAGCAGTACTTC.